The rows below give T cell receptor beta chains drawn from one sample of a study of long-term antiretroviral therapy in people with HIV. The table came from immunoSEQ multiplex PCR; TCRdb's copy has only in-frame clones and leaves some out. The repertoire holds some 35,000 clones, with 60% to 75% as singletons. Sequenced here: unsorted PBMCs, sampled 3 years after starting antiretroviral therapy. The receptors here all came from a man between 45 and 60 years old with HIV. CDR3s include the opening cysteine and the closing phenylalanine or tryptophan. Each record gives: V gene, clone size, D gene, J gene, CDR3 DNA, CDR3 protein. The D gene is left open where the match is weak. Clone size is shown for a subset of rows, as once, few, many or a class of expanded clone.

v_call: TRBV29-1; clone_size: once; d_call: TRBD1; j_call: TRBJ2-3; cdr3_nt: TGCAGCGTTGCAAGGGGACAGGGCACAGATACGCAGTATTTT; cdr3_aa: CSVARGQGTDTQYF
v_call: TRBV27; clone_size: NA; d_call: TRBD2; j_call: TRBJ2-1; cdr3_nt: TGTGCCAGCAGTTTTAGAGCGGGAGGGACATACAATGAGCAGTTCTTC; cdr3_aa: CASSFRAGGTYNEQFF
v_call: TRBV5-5; clone_size: NA; d_call: NA; j_call: TRBJ1-2; cdr3_nt: TGTGCCAGCAGCTCCTATTATGGCTACACCTTC; cdr3_aa: CASSSYYGYTF
v_call: TRBV10-3; clone_size: NA; d_call: TRBD2; j_call: TRBJ2-5; cdr3_nt: TGTGCCATCAGTCTAGCGGGAGGTATGGACACCCAGTACTTC; cdr3_aa: CAISLAGGMDTQYF
v_call: TRBV7-8; clone_size: NA; d_call: NA; j_call: TRBJ1-1; cdr3_nt: TGTGCCAGCAGCACTGCAGGGAACACTGAAGCTTTCTTT; cdr3_aa: CASSTAGNTEAFF
v_call: TRBV4-1; clone_size: NA; d_call: NA; j_call: TRBJ2-7; cdr3_nt: TGCGCCAGCAGCCAAGGCCCAGGGGACTACGAGCAGTACTTC; cdr3_aa: CASSQGPGDYEQYF
v_call: TRBV4-2; clone_size: medium-sized; d_call: TRBD2; j_call: TRBJ2-3; cdr3_nt: TGTGCCAGCAGCCAAGCGGTACGCGGGGGACTCACAGATACGCAGTATTTT; cdr3_aa: CASSQAVRGGLTDTQYF
v_call: TRBV27; clone_size: medium-sized; d_call: TRBD1; j_call: TRBJ2-7; cdr3_nt: TGTGCCAGCAGTTACACAGGGGGCTACGAGCAGTACTTC; cdr3_aa: CASSYTGGYEQYF
v_call: TRBV15; clone_size: NA; d_call: TRBD1; j_call: TRBJ1-1; cdr3_nt: TGTGCCACCAGCAGAGACTCCGGACAGGGGTGGGACACTGAAGCTTTCTTT; cdr3_aa: CATSRDSGQGWDTEAFF
v_call: TRBV4-3; clone_size: NA; d_call: NA; j_call: TRBJ1-4; cdr3_nt: TGCGCCAGCAGCCAAGGGGGGAGCGATGAAAAACTGTTTTTT; cdr3_aa: CASSQGGSDEKLFF
v_call: TRBV20-1; clone_size: NA; d_call: NA; j_call: TRBJ1-2; cdr3_nt: TGCAGTGCTGCTTTGGGGGGCTACACCTTC; cdr3_aa: CSAALGGYTF
v_call: TRBV4-3; clone_size: NA; d_call: NA; j_call: TRBJ2-2; cdr3_nt: TGCGCCAGCTCGCTCAGGGATACCGGGGAGCTGTTTTTT; cdr3_aa: CASSLRDTGELFF
v_call: TRBV7-2; clone_size: few; d_call: TRBD1; j_call: TRBJ1-6; cdr3_nt: TGTGCCAGCAGCCCAGGGGGCTATAATTCACCCCTCCACTTT; cdr3_aa: CASSPGGYNSPLHF
v_call: TRBV27; clone_size: NA; d_call: NA; j_call: TRBJ2-7; cdr3_nt: TGTGCCAGCAGTTTACGACATCGCTACGAGCAGTACTTC; cdr3_aa: CASSLRHRYEQYF
v_call: TRBV28; clone_size: few; d_call: NA; j_call: TRBJ2-7; cdr3_nt: TGTGCCAGCAGTTTATACAGGTTCGAGCAGTACTTC; cdr3_aa: CASSLYRFEQYF
v_call: TRBV11-2; clone_size: NA; d_call: TRBD1; j_call: TRBJ2-2; cdr3_nt: TGTGCCAGCAGCGTCGACAGGGCCGGGGAGCTGTTTTTT; cdr3_aa: CASSVDRAGELFF
v_call: TRBV7-6; clone_size: once; d_call: NA; j_call: TRBJ2-5; cdr3_nt: TGTGCCAGCAGCTCAGTCGCGAGTTTACAAGAGACCCAGTACTTC; cdr3_aa: CASSSVASLQETQYF
v_call: TRBV4-3; clone_size: NA; d_call: TRBD2; j_call: TRBJ2-1; cdr3_nt: TGCGCCAGCAGCCAAGATCGGACTAGCGGCTACAATGAGCAGTTCTTC; cdr3_aa: CASSQDRTSGYNEQFF
v_call: TRBV6-1; clone_size: NA; d_call: NA; j_call: TRBJ2-7; cdr3_nt: TGTGCCAGCTCCCTGGTAGGGGAGGCAGGGCAGTACTTC; cdr3_aa: CASSLVGEAGQYF
v_call: TRBV2; clone_size: NA; d_call: TRBD1; j_call: TRBJ2-7; cdr3_nt: TGTGCCAGCAGCGGACAGGTACTCTACGAGCAGTACTTC; cdr3_aa: CASSGQVLYEQYF
v_call: TRBV18; clone_size: NA; d_call: NA; j_call: TRBJ2-7; cdr3_nt: TGTGCCAGCTCACCACCGCCGGGTTCCGAGCAGTACTTC; cdr3_aa: CASSPPPGSEQYF
v_call: TRBV28; clone_size: NA; d_call: NA; j_call: TRBJ2-5; cdr3_nt: TGTGCCAGCAGTCTCTACCTAGCTGTACAGACCCAGTACTTC; cdr3_aa: CASSLYLAVQTQYF
v_call: TRBV2; clone_size: few; d_call: TRBD1; j_call: TRBJ1-2; cdr3_nt: TGTGCCAGCAGTGATCTACAGGGGGATGGCTACACCTTC; cdr3_aa: CASSDLQGDGYTF
v_call: TRBV30; clone_size: few; d_call: NA; j_call: TRBJ2-7; cdr3_nt: TGTGCCTGGAGTGTGGATGTTGGCGAGCAGTACTTC; cdr3_aa: CAWSVDVGEQYF
v_call: TRBV29-1; clone_size: NA; d_call: TRBD1; j_call: TRBJ2-1; cdr3_nt: TGCAGCGTTACCCGACAGGGAGTCAATGAGCAGTTCTTC; cdr3_aa: CSVTRQGVNEQFF